Shown below are 10 T cell receptor beta chains from a single sample sequenced in a study of T cells in Graves' hyperthyroidism and ophthalmopathy. The TCR beta CDR3 regions underwent amplification using RNA transcripts as the source. When the TCR CDR3 underwent first-round RT-PCR, the HTBI primer set was used. TCRdb analysed the multiplex PCR reads with MiXCR anew, one entry per CDR3 protein. The sample lists some 770,000 distinct CDR3 sequences, about 16% occurring once. Sequencing was carried out using blood. All receptors derive from a man younger than 35 with Graves' hyperthyroidism.

The sample holds many counts of this clonotype. The gene calls are TRBV7-2 and TRBJ2-7; D ambiguous. The CDR3 contains 13 residues. From germline, CDR1 is SGHTA and CDR2 FQGNSA. Trimming cost V 6 bases and J 1 base, with 10 bases left between them. Written as DNA, the CDR3 is TGTGCCAGCAGTGTTGACATTTCCTACGAGCAGTACTTC. Its protein is CASSVDISYEQYF.

V and J are TRBV19 and TRBJ2-1; D remains unclear. Germline V gene sequence: CDR1 LNHDA, CDR2 SQIVND (reference sequence). The CDR3 runs 14 residues. V was cut by 4 bases and J by 3 bases, with 10 bases left in between. CDR3 DNA sequence: TGTGCCAGTAGTAGGTACGACGGCTACAATGAGCAGTTCTTC. Translation gives CASSRYDGYNEQFF.

This clonotype was found many times. The chain couples TRBV27 to TRBJ1-1, with D hard to call. The CDR3 loop spans 14 amino acids. V lost 8 bases, J lost 2 bases, and 15 bases lay in between. Germline CDR1 is MNHEY and CDR2 is SMNVEV (reference sequence). CDR3 amino acids: CASRSGQLNTEAFF. Written as DNA, the CDR3 is TGTGCCAGCCGAAGCGGGCAGCTAAACACTGAAGCTTTCTTT.

The CDR3, as DNA: TGCAGTGCTAGAGATCTTGAGAGGAACACCGGGGAGCTGTTTTTT. Encoded protein: CSARDLERNTGELFF. The V call is TRBV20-1, the J call TRBJ2-2; D is ambiguous. This CDR3 spans 15 amino acids. V shed 0 bases and J shed 1 base, with 9 bases lying between them. The germline V gene encodes CDR1 DFQATT and CDR2 SNEGSKA (reference sequence).

This clonotype was seen ten or more times. The CDR3 loop reads CASSQRGQGEAFF. The CDR3 DNA is TGTGCCAGCAGCCAAAGGGGGCAGGGTGAAGCTTTCTTT. J is TRBJ1-1 and V is TRBV3-1, with 7 bases aligning to TRBD1. The CDR3 is 13 amino acids. V trimming: 2 bases; J trimming: 7 bases; junction bases outside the gene matches: 4. Germline V gives CDR1 LGHDT, CDR2 YNNKEL (reference sequence).

Turning to this clonotype: This sequence may be a read error, since a much larger clone differs from it by one base. The J gene is TRBJ2-2, the V gene TRBV28; D may correspond to TRBD1 or TRBD2 (5 bases each). Germline lookup yields CDR1 MDHEN and CDR2 SYDVKM. This CDR3 region has 14 residues. CDR3 nucleotides: TGTGCCAGCAGTTTATCACCCGGGGACGGGGAGCTGTCTTTT. The encoded protein is CASSLSPGDGELSF.

This chain joins TRBV3-1 and TRBJ1-6; D is unclear. The CDR3 is 16 amino acids. The V end was cut by 2 bases, the J end by 7 bases, with 15 bases between. Per germline, CDR1 LGHDT and CDR2 YNNKEL (reference sequence). The CDR3 DNA reads TGTGCCAGCAGCCAATCCACTGGGTTTTCAAATTCACCCCTCCACTTT. Translation gives CASSQSTGFSNSPLHF.

This clonotype came up many times. V and J are TRBV30 and TRBJ2-1; 8 bases are a match to TRBD2. This CDR3 spans 13 amino acids. Germline V gene lookup returns CDR1 GTSNPN and CDR2 SVGIG (reference sequence). Trimming cost V 4 bases and J 7 bases; bases outside gene matches: 6. This CDR3 is CAWTGRAGNEQFF. The CDR3 coding sequence is TGTGCCTGGACCGGGAGGGCCGGGAATGAGCAGTTCTTC.

The gene calls are TRBV20-1 and TRBJ2-1; TRBD2 matches 7 bases. Trimming at V came to 1 base and at J to 0 bases, leaving 12 bases not matched to a gene. CDR1 is DFQATT, CDR2 SNEGSKA, per germline (reference sequence). This CDR3 is built from 18 residues. The CDR3 region has the DNA TGCAGTGCTAGAGTTAGTAGCGGGTTAAAAAGCTCCTACAATGAGCAGTTCTTC. Protein: CSARVSSGLKSSYNEQFF.

V usage is TRBV6-2 or TRBV6-3 and J usage is TRBJ1-6; 8 bases are a match to TRBD1. V was pared by 5 bases and J by 7 bases, with 7 bases of the junction left unmatched. The germline gives CDR1 MNHEY, CDR2 SVGEGT. The CDR3 consists of 15 residues. In DNA form, the CDR3 reads TGTGCCAGCAGTCACACGACAGGGGCGAATTCACCCCTCCACTTT. It translates to CASSHTTGANSPLHF.